This TCR beta chain was profiled in a study of CD8 T cells in Susac syndrome. Reverse transcription of about 0.45 to 1 ug RNA was carried out with random hexamers. TCRdb called the immunoSEQ multiplex PCR reads again in MiXCR, with one record for every CDR3 protein. The sample consists of 130,000 or so distinct CDR3 sequences, 96% of them appearing once. V was pared by 2 bases and J by 0 bases, with 12 bases between. This CDR3 spans 16 amino acids. Per the germline V gene, CDR1 is SGHNT and CDR2 is YYREEE (reference sequence). The study sequenced TCR beta in blood CD8+ and CD4+ T cells. This receptor was obtained from a human donor with Susac syndrome. The gene calls are TRBV5-4 and TRBJ2-4; D perhaps matches TRBD1 (6 bases). Material: CD4+ T cells from PBMCs. The CDR3 is CASSFGGQLAKNIQYF. The DNA for the CDR3 is TGTGCCAGCAGCTTTGGCGGACAGCTAGCCAAAAACATTCAGTACTTC.